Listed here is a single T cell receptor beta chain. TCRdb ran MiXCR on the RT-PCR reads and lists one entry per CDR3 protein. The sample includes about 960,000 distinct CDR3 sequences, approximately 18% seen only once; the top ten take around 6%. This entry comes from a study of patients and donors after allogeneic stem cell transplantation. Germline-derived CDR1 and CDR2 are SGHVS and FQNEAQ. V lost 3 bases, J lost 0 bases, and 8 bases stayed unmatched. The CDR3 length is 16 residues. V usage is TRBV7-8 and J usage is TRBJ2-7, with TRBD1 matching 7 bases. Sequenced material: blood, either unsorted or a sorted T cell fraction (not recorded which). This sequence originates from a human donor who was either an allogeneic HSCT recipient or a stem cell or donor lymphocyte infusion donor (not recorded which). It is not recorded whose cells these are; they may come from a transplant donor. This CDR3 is CASSFRDSASSYEQYF. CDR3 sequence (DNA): TGTGCCAGCAGCTTTAGGGACAGCGCCAGCTCCTACGAGCAGTACTTC.